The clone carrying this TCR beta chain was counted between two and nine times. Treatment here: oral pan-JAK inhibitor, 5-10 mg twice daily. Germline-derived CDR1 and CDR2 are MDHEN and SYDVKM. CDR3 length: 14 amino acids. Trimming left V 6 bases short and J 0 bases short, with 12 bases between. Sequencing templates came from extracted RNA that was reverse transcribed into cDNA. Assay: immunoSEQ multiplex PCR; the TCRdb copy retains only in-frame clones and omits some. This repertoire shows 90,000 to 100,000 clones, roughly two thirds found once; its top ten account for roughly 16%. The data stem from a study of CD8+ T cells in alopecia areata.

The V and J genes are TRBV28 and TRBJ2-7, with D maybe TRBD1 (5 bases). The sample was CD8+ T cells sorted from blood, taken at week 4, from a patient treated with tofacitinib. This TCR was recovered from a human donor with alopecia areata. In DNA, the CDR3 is TGTGCCAGCAGAAACAGGTTAGGCTCCTACGAGCAGTACTTC. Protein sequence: CASRNRLGSYEQYF.